This TCR beta chain stems from a study of response to subunit inactivated influenza vaccine. Study observations and caveats: Every seasonal influenza vaccination brings in few new T cells, the authors suggested.

Concerning this clonotype itself: The antigen remains undetermined.

This CDR3 region has 14 residues. The junction had 13 bases not matched to a gene; V was cut back by 9 bases and J by 7 bases. Germline assignment: CDR1 SNHLY and CDR2 FYNNEI. TCRdb recomputed calls from the RT-PCR reads with MiXCR, one row per CDR3 protein. The sample lists 700,000 to 900,000 distinct CDR3 sequences, around 21% occurring once. The source is a man aged 45-60 years who received an inactivated influenza vaccine. The material was PBMCs from blood, obtained 5 to 6 days after vaccination. The rearrangement uses TRBV2 and TRBJ2-7; 9 nucleotides match TRBD2. The CDR3 here is CASSGTSSRWEQYF. CDR3 nucleotide sequence: TGTGCCAGTTCCGGGACTAGCAGCCGTTGGGAGCAGTACTTC.